A selection of T cell receptor beta chains follows, all from one sample in a study of T cell changes during pregnancy in multiple sclerosis. Using immunoSEQ multiplex PCR, the repertoire was profiled, and TCRdb retains in-frame clones only, with some absent. The data contain more than 25,000 clones, about nine tenths of them singletons. This material consisted of CD8+ T cells from peripheral blood mononuclear cells, taken in the second trimester of pregnancy. These receptors all stem from a female donor in good health, enrolled as a control in a pregnancy study. CDR3s include the opening cysteine and the closing phenylalanine or tryptophan. Each record gives: clone size, J gene, V gene, D gene, CDR3 DNA, CDR3 protein. The D gene is left open where the match is weak. Expanded clones are given a class, and other clones once, few, many or no size at all.

clone size: .
J gene: TRBJ2-1
V gene: TRBV6-1
D gene: TRBD1
CDR3 DNA: TGTGCCAGCTACGCGGTCGGGACAGCGAACAATGAGCAGTTCTTC
CDR3 protein: CASYAVGTANNEQFF

clone size: .
J gene: TRBJ2-1
V gene: TRBV15
D gene: TRBD2
CDR3 DNA: TGTGCCACCAGCACGTTAGCGGGGGGGCCATATGAGCAGTTCTTC
CDR3 protein: CATSTLAGGPYEQFF

clone size: .
J gene: TRBJ2-5
V gene: TRBV25-1
D gene: .
CDR3 DNA: TGTGCCAGCAGTGACAGGCTAGAGACCCAGTACTTC
CDR3 protein: CASSDRLETQYF

clone size: .
J gene: TRBJ1-1
V gene: TRBV4-3
D gene: TRBD1
CDR3 DNA: TGCGCCAGCAGCCAAGATAGAGGGACAGTGGGGGCTTTCTTT
CDR3 protein: CASSQDRGTVGAFF

clone size: once
J gene: TRBJ2-2
V gene: TRBV6-4
D gene: .
CDR3 DNA: TGTGCCAGCAGTGACATCGGGGGCACCGGGGAGCTGTTTTTT
CDR3 protein: CASSDIGGTGELFF

clone size: .
J gene: TRBJ1-1
V gene: TRBV4-3
D gene: TRBD1
CDR3 DNA: TGCGCCAGTAGACCCGGGACAGGGGATAGGAACACTGAAGCTTTCTTT
CDR3 protein: CASRPGTGDRNTEAFF

clone size: .
J gene: TRBJ2-7
V gene: TRBV5-1
D gene: TRBD1
CDR3 DNA: TGCGCCAGCAGTCCAGGGGACAGGGGAACGAGCTCCTACGAGCAGTACTTC
CDR3 protein: CASSPGDRGTSSYEQYF

clone size: .
J gene: TRBJ2-7
V gene: TRBV19
D gene: TRBD1
CDR3 DNA: TGTGCCAGCAGCAGCAGGGGGATGAACTACGAGCAGTACTTC
CDR3 protein: CASSSRGMNYEQYF

clone size: .
J gene: TRBJ1-6
V gene: TRBV6-5
D gene: TRBD1
CDR3 DNA: TGTGCCAGCAGGCAAACCGGGACAGCGGATTCACCCCTCCACTTT
CDR3 protein: CASRQTGTADSPLHF

clone size: once
J gene: TRBJ2-7
V gene: TRBV15
D gene: TRBD2
CDR3 DNA: TGTGCCACCAGCTCGGGGGGGAGCTCCTACGAGCAGTACTTC
CDR3 protein: CATSSGGSSYEQYF

clone size: .
J gene: TRBJ2-2
V gene: TRBV7-9
D gene: .
CDR3 DNA: TGTGCCACGGAGCATGTTGCGGAGTGGAACACCGGGGAGCTGTTTTTT
CDR3 protein: CATEHVAEWNTGELFF

clone size: .
J gene: TRBJ2-7
V gene: TRBV19
D gene: .
CDR3 DNA: TGTGCCAGTACCGCTGGGCAGGGATCCCCCTACGAGCAGTACTTC
CDR3 protein: CASTAGQGSPYEQYF

clone size: .
J gene: TRBJ2-2
V gene: TRBV10-2
D gene: .
CDR3 DNA: TGCGCCAGCGGGGAGATAGCCGGGGAGCTGTTTTTT
CDR3 protein: CASGEIAGELFF

clone size: .
J gene: TRBJ2-1
V gene: TRBV11-2
D gene: TRBD2
CDR3 DNA: TGTGCCAGCAGCTTGGGACTAGCGGCCAATGAGCAGTTCTTC
CDR3 protein: CASSLGLAANEQFF

clone size: .
J gene: TRBJ1-2
V gene: TRBV27
D gene: .
CDR3 DNA: TGTGCCAGCAGTTTAGGCCTAAACAGCGGCTACACCTTC
CDR3 protein: CASSLGLNSGYTF

clone size: few
J gene: TRBJ1-5
V gene: TRBV7-8
D gene: .
CDR3 DNA: TGTGCCAGCAGCCCCGGCGGGGGAGACCTCGGCAATCAGCCCCAGCATTTT
CDR3 protein: CASSPGGGDLGNQPQHF

clone size: .
J gene: TRBJ2-1
V gene: TRBV27
D gene: TRBD1
CDR3 DNA: TGTGCCAGCAGGCCGACCGGGACAGGTGAGCAGTTCTTC
CDR3 protein: CASRPTGTGEQFF

clone size: .
J gene: TRBJ2-7
V gene: TRBV7-9
D gene: .
CDR3 DNA: TGTGCCAGCAGCTTAGTGCAGGGGACCTACGAGCAGTACTTC
CDR3 protein: CASSLVQGTYEQYF

clone size: .
J gene: TRBJ2-2
V gene: TRBV5-1
D gene: .
CDR3 DNA: TGCGCCAGCAGCTTGGAACTACAAGAAGGCACCGGGGAGCTGTTTTTT
CDR3 protein: CASSLELQEGTGELFF

clone size: .
J gene: TRBJ1-1
V gene: TRBV5-3
D gene: TRBD1
CDR3 DNA: TGTGCCAGAAGCTGGGAGAGGGGACAGTATATGGGTGAAGCTTTCTTT
CDR3 protein: CARSWERGQYMGEAFF

clone size: few
J gene: TRBJ1-1
V gene: TRBV7-9
D gene: .
CDR3 DNA: TGTGCCAGCAGCTTCCAGGGTGAGGCTGAAGCTTTCTTT
CDR3 protein: CASSFQGEAEAFF

clone size: .
J gene: TRBJ2-7
V gene: TRBV5-1
D gene: TRBD2
CDR3 DNA: TGCGCCAGCAGACCGGATAGCGGGGCCCTCTCCTACGAGCAGTACTTC
CDR3 protein: CASRPDSGALSYEQYF

clone size: .
J gene: TRBJ1-3
V gene: TRBV9
D gene: TRBD1
CDR3 DNA: TGTGCCAGCAGCGTGTGGACAGGGGGTTCTGGAAACACCATATATTTT
CDR3 protein: CASSVWTGGSGNTIYF

clone size: .
J gene: TRBJ1-1
V gene: TRBV6-6
D gene: .
CDR3 DNA: TGTGCCAGCAGTTACTCTGGGTCAGGGGAAGCTTTCTTT
CDR3 protein: CASSYSGSGEAFF